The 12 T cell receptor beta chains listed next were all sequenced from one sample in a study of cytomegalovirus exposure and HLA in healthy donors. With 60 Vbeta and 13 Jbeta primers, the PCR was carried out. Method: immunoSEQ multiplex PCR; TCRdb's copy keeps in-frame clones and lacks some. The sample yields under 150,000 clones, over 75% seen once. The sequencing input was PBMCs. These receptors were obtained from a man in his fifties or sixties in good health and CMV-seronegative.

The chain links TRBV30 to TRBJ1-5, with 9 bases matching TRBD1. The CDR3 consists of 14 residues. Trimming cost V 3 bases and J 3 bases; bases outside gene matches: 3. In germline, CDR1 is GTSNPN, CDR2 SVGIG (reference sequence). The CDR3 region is CAWSGTGTNQPQHF. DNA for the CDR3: TGTGCCTGGAGCGGGACAGGGACCAATCAGCCCCAGCATTTT.

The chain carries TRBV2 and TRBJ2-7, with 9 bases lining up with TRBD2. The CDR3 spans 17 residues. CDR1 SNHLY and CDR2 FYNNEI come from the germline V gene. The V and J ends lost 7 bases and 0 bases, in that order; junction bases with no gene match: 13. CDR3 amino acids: CASTGHLSGRSSYEQYF. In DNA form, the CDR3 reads TGTGCCAGCACGGGACACTTAAGCGGGAGGAGCTCCTACGAGCAGTACTTC.

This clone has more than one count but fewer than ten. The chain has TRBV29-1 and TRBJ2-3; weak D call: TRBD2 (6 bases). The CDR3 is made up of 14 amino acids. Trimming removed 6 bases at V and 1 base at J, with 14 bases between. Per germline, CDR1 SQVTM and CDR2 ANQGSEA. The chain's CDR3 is CSVGTLRGTDTQYF. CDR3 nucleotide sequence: TGCAGCGTAGGGACTTTAAGGGGCACAGATACGCAGTATTTT.

Here the CDR3 DNA reads TGTGCCAGCAGTCCCCAAATGCCTAGCGGAAGCTCCTACGAGCAGTACTTC. Amino acids: CASSPQMPSGSSYEQYF. This chain connects TRBV2 to TRBJ2-7, with 7 bases that match TRBD2. V was pared by 5 bases and J by 0 bases, with 13 bases of the junction left unmatched. Germline CDR1 is SNHLY and CDR2 is FYNNEI. The CDR3 contains 17 residues.

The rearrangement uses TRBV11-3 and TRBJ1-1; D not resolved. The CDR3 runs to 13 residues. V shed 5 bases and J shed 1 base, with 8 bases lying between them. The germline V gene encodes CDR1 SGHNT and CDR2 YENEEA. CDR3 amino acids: CASSQQRNTEAFF. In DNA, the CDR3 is TGTGCCAGCAGCCAACAGAGGAACACTGAAGCTTTCTTT. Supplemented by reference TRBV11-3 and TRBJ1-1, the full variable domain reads EAGVVQSPRYKIIEKKQPVAFWCNPISGHNTLYWYLQNLGQGPELLIRYENEEAVDDSQLPKDRFSAERLKGVDSTLKIQPAELGDSAVYLCASSQQRNTEAFFGQGTRLTVV.

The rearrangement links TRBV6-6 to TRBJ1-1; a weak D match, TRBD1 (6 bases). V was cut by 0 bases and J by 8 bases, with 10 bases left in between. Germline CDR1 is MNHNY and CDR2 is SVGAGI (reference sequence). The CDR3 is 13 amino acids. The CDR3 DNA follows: TGTGCCAGCAGTTACTCTGAGAGGGGGGAAGCTTTCTTT. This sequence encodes CASSYSERGEAFF.

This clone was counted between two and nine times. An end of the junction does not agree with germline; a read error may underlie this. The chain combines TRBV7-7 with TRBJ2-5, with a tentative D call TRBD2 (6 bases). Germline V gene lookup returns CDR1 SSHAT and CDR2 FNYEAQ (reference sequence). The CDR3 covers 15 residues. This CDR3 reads CASSLTRGFQETQYF. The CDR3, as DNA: TGTGCTAGCAGCTTAACCCGGGGGTTCCAAGAGACCCAGTACTTC.

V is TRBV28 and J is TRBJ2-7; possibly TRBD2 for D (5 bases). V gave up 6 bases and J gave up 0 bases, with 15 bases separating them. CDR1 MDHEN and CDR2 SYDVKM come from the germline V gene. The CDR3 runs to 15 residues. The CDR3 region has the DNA TGTGCCAGCAGAGAGGACTTTAGGAGCTCCTACGAGCAGTACTTC. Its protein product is CASREDFRSSYEQYF.

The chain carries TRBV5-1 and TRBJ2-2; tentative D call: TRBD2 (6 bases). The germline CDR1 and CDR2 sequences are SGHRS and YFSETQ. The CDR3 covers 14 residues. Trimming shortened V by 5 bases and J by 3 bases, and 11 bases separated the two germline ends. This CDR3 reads CASSRTGDTGELFF. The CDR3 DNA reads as TGCGCCAGCAGTCGAACGGGGGACACCGGGGAGCTGTTTTTT.

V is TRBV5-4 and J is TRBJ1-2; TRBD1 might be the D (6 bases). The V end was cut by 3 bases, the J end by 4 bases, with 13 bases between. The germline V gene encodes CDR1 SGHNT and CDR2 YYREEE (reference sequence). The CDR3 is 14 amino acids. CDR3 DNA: TGTGCCAGCAGCTCGACAGGTACCGGCTATGGCTACACCTTC. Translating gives CASSSTGTGYGYTF.

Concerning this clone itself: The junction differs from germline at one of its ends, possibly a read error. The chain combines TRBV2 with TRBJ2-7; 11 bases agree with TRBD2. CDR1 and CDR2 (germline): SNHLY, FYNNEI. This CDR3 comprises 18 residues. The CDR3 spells CASREGTSGRGSSYEQYF. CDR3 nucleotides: TGTGCCAGCAGGGAAGGGACTAGCGGTAGAGGGAGCTCCTACGAGCAGTACTTC.

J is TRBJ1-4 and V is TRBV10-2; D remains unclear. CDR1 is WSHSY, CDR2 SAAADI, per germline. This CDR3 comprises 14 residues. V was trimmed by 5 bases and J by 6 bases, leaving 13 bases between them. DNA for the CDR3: TGCGCCAGCAGTCTCACATGGAGATATGAAAAACTGTTTTTT. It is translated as CASSLTWRYEKLFF.